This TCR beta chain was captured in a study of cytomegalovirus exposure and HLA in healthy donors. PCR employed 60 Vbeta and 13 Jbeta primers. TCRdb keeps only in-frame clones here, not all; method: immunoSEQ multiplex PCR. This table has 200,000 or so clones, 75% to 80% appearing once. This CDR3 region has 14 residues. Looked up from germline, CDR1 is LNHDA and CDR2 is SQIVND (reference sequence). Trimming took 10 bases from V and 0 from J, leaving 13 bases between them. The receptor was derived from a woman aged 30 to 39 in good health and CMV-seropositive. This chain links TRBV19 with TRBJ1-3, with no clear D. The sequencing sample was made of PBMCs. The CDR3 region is CATQRRDSGNTIYF. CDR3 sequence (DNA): TGTGCCACCCAAAGGCGGGACTCTGGAAACACCATATATTTT.